Below are 5 T cell receptor beta chains sequenced from a single sample in a study of Graves' ophthalmopathy and Graves' hyperthyroidism. Amplification of the TCR beta CDR3 regions used RNA transcripts (as template). First-round RT-PCR relied on HTBI primers, and a second-round multiplex PCR came next. TCRdb passed the multiplex PCR reads through MiXCR, listing each CDR3 protein once. The sample gives just over 600,000 distinct CDR3 sequences, over 20% of which show up once; around 6.9% is in the top ten. The sequenced material came from peripheral blood. These receptors were collected from a woman between 18 and 29 years old with stable Graves' hyperthyroidism. Some clones in this sample may be carry-over from other donors' samples.

This clonotype was found many times. This may come from a read error, since a much larger clone is one base off. The V call is TRBV12-3 or TRBV12-4, the J call TRBJ2-7; D not certain. Trimming removed 6 bases at V and 2 bases at J, with 5 bases between. The CDR3 loop spans 11 amino acids. CDR3 protein: CASSVAYEQYF. Here the CDR3 DNA reads TGTGCCAGCAGCGTAGCCTACGAGCAGTACTTC.

The sample holds many counts of this clonotype. This sequence joins TRBV30 and TRBJ1-3; weak D call: TRBD1 (5 bases). The length of the CDR3 is 16 residues. V dropped 0 bases and J dropped 0 bases, with 12 bases sitting between them. Germline V gene data show CDR1 as GTSNPN and CDR2 as SVGIG (reference sequence). CDR3 bases: TGTGCCTGGAGTGTTATTGGGACCTTCTCTGGAAACACCATATATTTT. Protein product: CAWSVIGTFSGNTIYF.

The chain has TRBV10-3 and TRBJ1-2; TRBD1 matches at 7 bases. The length of the CDR3 is 17 residues. Germline V gene lookup returns CDR1 ENHRY and CDR2 SYGVKD. The V gene end was trimmed by 0 bases and the J gene end by 0 bases; junction bases not matched to a gene: 7. This CDR3 reads CAISESMTGRPNYGYTF. The CDR3 nucleotides read TGTGCCATCAGTGAGTCTATGACAGGGAGGCCTAACTATGGCTACACCTTC.

This clonotype was found a few times. The CDR3 spells CSARDDGRGYTF. Here the CDR3 DNA reads TGCAGTGCTAGAGATGACGGGAGAGGCTACACCTTC. The chain joins TRBV20-1 to TRBJ1-2; D uncertain. The CDR3 is 12 amino acids. V was shortened by 0 bases and J by 8 bases, with 10 bases between the two germline ends. Per germline, CDR1 DFQATT and CDR2 SNEGSKA (reference sequence).

This clonotype was counted ten times or more. V gene TRBV20-1 combines with J gene TRBJ2-5; no clear D. The CDR3 runs to 14 residues. Trimming pared 4 bases from V and 5 bases from J, leaving 17 bases between. Germline CDR1 reads DFQATT; CDR2 reads SNEGSKA (reference sequence). This CDR3 reads CSAIMDRPPETQYF. The CDR3, as DNA: TGCAGTGCTATCATGGATAGGCCCCCGGAGACCCAGTACTTC.